The next 26 T cell receptor beta chains were all read from a single sample in a study of T cell responses to AZD1222 COVID-19 vaccine. Clones were read by immunoSEQ multiplex PCR, and TCRdb kept only the in-frame ones, dropping some. The table shows approximately 76,000 clones, with 70% to 85% occurring only once. The specimen was peripheral blood, collected on day 0 of AZD1222 vaccination. The receptors here all came from an adult in good health.

Comments on this clone: One junction end disagrees with the germline gene, perhaps due to a read error. The rearrangement uses TRBV19 and TRBJ2-1; tentative D call: TRBD2 (5 bases). Germline values: CDR1 LNHDA, CDR2 SQIVND (reference sequence). The CDR3 has 18 residues. DNA of the CDR3: TGTGCCAGTAGTAATCTAGCAGTTTGGTCTGGCCCCTATAATGAGCAGTTCTTC. It specifies CASSNLAVWSGPYNEQFF.

The rearrangement links TRBV6-2 or TRBV6-3 to TRBJ2-7, with a weak D call TRBD1 (6 bases). Germline V gene data show CDR1 as MNHEY and CDR2 as SVGEGT. The ends were cut back, 5 bases at V and 4 bases at J, with 9 bases in the middle. The CDR3 is 12 amino acids. The CDR3 DNA follows: TGTGCCAGCAGTACTCAGGGGTACGAGCAGTACTTC. This encodes CASSTQGYEQYF.

The chain uses TRBV6-5 and TRBJ2-3; 8 bases are shared with TRBD1. Germline CDR1 MNHEY, CDR2 SVGAGI. This CDR3 contains 14 residues. Trimming removed 4 bases from V and 1 base from J; junction bases left unmatched: 1. CDR3 loop: CASSSGQGTDTQYF. DNA for the CDR3: TGTGCCAGCAGTTCGGGACAGGGCACAGATACGCAGTATTTT.

The chain is built from TRBV3-1 (or the pseudogene TRBV3-2) and TRBJ1-4, with TRBD1 as a possible D gene (6 bases). Germline CDR1 reads LGHDT; CDR2 reads YNNKEL (reference sequence). Trimming shortened V by 4 bases and J by 8 bases, and 20 bases separated the two germline ends. The CDR3 loop spans 16 amino acids. CDR3 sequence: CASSLSLGGRKEKLFF. The DNA for the CDR3 is TGTGCCAGCAGCCTTTCCCTAGGGGGTCGGAAAGAAAAACTGTTTTTT.

The chain links TRBV7-9 to TRBJ1-1, with TRBD1 matching over 8 bases. With V trimmed by 1 base and J by 5 bases, 9 bases remained unmatched. The germline CDR1 and CDR2 sequences are SEHNR and FQNEAQ (reference sequence). The length of the CDR3 is 16 residues. This CDR3 reads CASSLELGQGGTEAFF. The CDR3 region has the DNA TGTGCCAGCAGCTTAGAGCTAGGACAGGGAGGGACTGAAGCTTTCTTT.

This clone was recorded a few times. This chain joins TRBV4-1 and TRBJ2-3, with D perhaps TRBD1 or TRBD2 (5 bases each). The CDR3 is 16 amino acids. Trimming took 0 bases from V and 2 from J, leaving 12 bases between them. Germline CDR1 is MGHRA and CDR2 is YSYEKL. Here the CDR3 DNA reads TGCGCCAGCAGCCAAGAAAACAGGAGGATCACAGATACGCAGTATTTT. Protein: CASSQENRRITDTQYF.

This chain links TRBV4-1 with TRBJ1-1, with D unclear. CDR1 and CDR2 from the germline V gene are MGHRA and YSYEKL. This CDR3 spans 16 amino acids. V was shortened by 0 bases and J by 1 base, with 12 bases between the two germline ends. The CDR3 DNA reads as TGCGCCAGCAGCCAAGATTTGAGAACAGAGAACACTGAAGCTTTCTTT. Its translation is CASSQDLRTENTEAFF.

V usage is TRBV18 and J usage is TRBJ2-1; D possibly corresponds to TRBD2 (6 bases). The CDR3 has 16 amino acids. Germline V gives CDR1 KGHSH, CDR2 LQKENI. V was clipped by 1 base and J by 2 bases, with 12 bases between them. CDR3 sequence reads: CASSPLGGATYNEQFF. CDR3 sequence (DNA): TGTGCCAGCTCACCACTAGGCGGGGCTACCTACAATGAGCAGTTCTTC.

This clone was picked up one time. The rearrangement uses TRBV6-5 and TRBJ1-2; D ambiguous. V shed 4 bases and J shed 4 bases, with 10 bases lying between them. The CDR3 totals 13 residues. CDR1 MNHEY and CDR2 SVGAGI come from the germline V gene. The CDR3 is CASSSQRRYGYTF. The CDR3 region has the DNA TGTGCCAGCAGTTCCCAACGGCGCTATGGCTACACCTTC.

This chain connects TRBV4-3 to TRBJ1-6, with D unclear. The CDR3 consists of 16 residues. Germline V gene lookup returns CDR1 LGHNA and CDR2 YSLEER. V was pared by 0 bases and J by 6 bases, with 12 bases between. The CDR3 region is CASSQDLGVGNSPLHF. As DNA, the CDR3 is TGCGCCAGCAGCCAAGATCTCGGGGTGGGTAATTCACCCCTCCACTTT.

The chain employs TRBV4-2 and TRBJ1-2, with D unresolved. The CDR3 covers 18 residues. Germline V CDR1 and CDR2: LGHNA, YNFKEQ. The V gene lost 1 base and the J gene lost 8 bases, with 26 bases spanning the gap. The CDR3 DNA reads as TGTGCCAGCAGCCAAGGGTTCCCGGTACAAAAGAGGGAACGAGGCTACACCTTC. This translates into CASSQGFPVQKRERGYTF.

The genes are TRBV7-8 and TRBJ2-1; 7 positions match TRBD1. The CDR3 contains 15 residues. Germline loops: CDR1 SGHVS, CDR2 FQNEAQ. After removal of 4 bases from V and 5 bases from J, the junction contained 8 bases not matched to a gene. CDR3 loop: CASSSVGQINNEQFF. The CDR3, as DNA: TGTGCCAGCAGCTCCGTGGGACAGATAAACAATGAGCAGTTCTTC.

The chain employs TRBV25-1 and TRBJ2-5; 8 nucleotides agree with TRBD1. With V trimmed by 5 bases and J by 6 bases, 8 bases remained unmatched. CDR3 size: 14 residues. CDR1 and CDR2 (germline): MGHDK, SYGVNS. Written as DNA, the CDR3 is TGTGCCAGCAGTCCCGACAGGGGCGTACAGACCCAGTACTTC. It yields the protein CASSPDRGVQTQYF.

This chain's CDR3 is CASHYYGYTF. CDR3 in DNA: TGTGCCAGCCATTACTATGGCTACACCTTC. The chain links TRBV27 to TRBJ1-2; D call uncertain. Germline values: CDR1 MNHEY, CDR2 SMNVEV (reference sequence). Deletions cut 8 bases from V and 3 bases from J, with 4 bases between. This CDR3 is 10 amino acids long.

The chain links TRBV23-1 to TRBJ2-2, with D maybe TRBD1 (6 bases). TRBV23-1 is an open reading frame whose function is uncertain. The CDR3 is made up of 19 amino acids. The ends were cut back, 0 bases at V and 4 bases at J, with 21 bases in the middle. The CDR3: CASSQSGPIGGRGTGELFF. For the CDR3, the DNA is TGCGCCAGCAGTCAATCGGGCCCCATTGGGGGCAGGGGCACCGGGGAGCTGTTTTTT.

The chain recombines TRBV7-3 with TRBJ1-2; TRBD1 might be the D (5 bases). The CDR3 runs 15 residues. V was cut by 3 bases and J by 7 bases, with 18 bases left in between. Germline loops: CDR1 SGHTA, CDR2 FQGTGA. CDR3 in DNA: TGTGCCAGCAGCTTGACCGGGACGCCTCCGGGTGGCTACACCTTC. Its protein product is CASSLTGTPPGGYTF.

V and J are TRBV20-1 and TRBJ2-5; D not resolved. The V gene lost 5 bases and the J gene lost 5 bases, with 9 bases spanning the gap. The germline V gene has CDR1 DFQATT and CDR2 SNEGSKA (reference sequence). The CDR3 extends over 11 amino acids. The CDR3 DNA sequence: TGCAGTGCTCCCATCGGGGAGACCCAGTACTTC. Protein sequence: CSAPIGETQYF.

The sample holds a few counts of this clone. The rearrangement links TRBV2 to TRBJ1-1, with 7 bases matching TRBD1. This CDR3 comprises 14 residues. CDR1 is SNHLY, CDR2 FYNNEI, per germline. Trimming cost V 6 bases and J 0 bases; bases outside gene matches: 4. The CDR3 sequence is CASSSGGMNTEAFF. For the CDR3, the DNA is TGTGCCAGCAGCTCAGGGGGTATGAACACTGAAGCTTTCTTT.

The chain links TRBV6-5 to TRBJ1-6, with D possibly matching TRBD1 (5 bases). Trimming shortened V by 7 bases and J by 5 bases, and 15 bases separated the two germline ends. This CDR3 has 15 amino acids. The germline gives CDR1 MNHEY, CDR2 SVGAGI. The CDR3 DNA sequence: TGTGCCAGCACCTTTCTTGGGGGACATAATTCACCCCTCCACTTT. It codes for CASTFLGGHNSPLHF.

The chain combines TRBV5-8 with TRBJ2-1, with TRBD2 identical over 8 bases. The V segment lost 2 bases and the J segment 3 bases; nucleotides outside the gene matches: 7. The germline CDR1 and CDR2 sequences are SGHTS and YDEGEE. CDR3 length: 16 residues. CDR3 sequence reads: CASSLPGLGLYNEQFF. CDR3 in DNA: TGTGCCAGCAGCTTACCGGGACTAGGTCTCTACAATGAGCAGTTCTTC.

This clone was detected only a few times. The V gene is TRBV2, the J gene TRBJ2-5; TRBD1 matches at 9 bases. The germline V gene has CDR1 SNHLY and CDR2 FYNNEI. The CDR3 contains 14 residues. V was clipped by 4 bases and J by 4 bases; unmatched bases: 4. The CDR3 bases are TGTGCCAGCAGTGCCAGACAGGGGGGAGAGACCCAGTACTTC. This sequence encodes CASSARQGGETQYF.

This chain connects TRBV7-2 to TRBJ2-4; TRBD2 agrees at 7 bases. This CDR3 is 16 amino acids long. V shed 0 bases and J 9 bases; nucleotides not matched to a gene: 11. Germline V lookup: CDR1 SGHTA, CDR2 FQGNSA. CDR3 in amino acids: CASSLAPLAAGGIQYF. CDR3 sequence (DNA): TGTGCCAGCAGCTTAGCGCCCCTAGCGGCGGGCGGCATTCAGTACTTC.

The rearrangement joins TRBV5-1 to TRBJ1-1, with D tentatively TRBD1 (5 bases). V lost 4 bases and J lost 3, with 13 bases in between. The CDR3 consists of 14 residues. The germline gives CDR1 SGHRS, CDR2 YFSETQ. CDR3 bases: TGCGCCAGCAGCCCTCGAGAGGGACACACTGAAGCTTTCTTT. Its translation: CASSPREGHTEAFF.

The chain is built from TRBV9 and TRBJ1-2, with TRBD1 matching over 7 bases. CDR3 length: 13 residues. V was pared by 1 base and J by 8 bases, with 5 bases of the junction left unmatched. CDR1 is SGDLS, CDR2 YYNGEE, per germline. This CDR3 reads CASSVTGTDGYTF. In DNA form, the CDR3 reads TGTGCCAGCAGCGTAACCGGGACAGACGGCTACACCTTC.

This clone came up a few times. The V call is TRBV19, the J call TRBJ1-1; TRBD1 is a possible D gene (6 bases). The CDR3 has 14 amino acids. The ends were cut back, 7 bases at V and 0 bases at J, with 12 bases in the middle. In germline, CDR1 is LNHDA, CDR2 SQIVND (reference sequence). CDR3 sequence: CASTTGFVNTEAFF. In nucleotides, the CDR3 is TGTGCCAGTACGACAGGTTTCGTGAACACTGAAGCTTTCTTT.

V and J are TRBV5-4 and TRBJ2-7; tentatively, D is TRBD2 (7 bases). V was clipped by 4 bases and J by 3 bases, with 14 bases between them. The CDR3 is made up of 14 amino acids. The germline CDR1 and CDR2 sequences are SGHNT and YYREEE (reference sequence). CDR3 DNA: TGTGCCAGCAGCAAGGTGGGAGGGGGCTACGAGCAGTACTTC. This translates into CASSKVGGGYEQYF.